This T cell receptor beta chain was identified during a study of cytomegalovirus exposure and HLA in healthy donors. PCR used 60 Vbeta primers and 13 Jbeta primers. Clones were sequenced by immunoSEQ multiplex PCR, and TCRdb holds only the in-frame ones, with some missing. The top ten hold about 3.4% of the sample, which has approximately 130,000 clones, about four fifths seen once. CDR1 and CDR2 from the germline V gene are MNHEY and SVGAGI. V lost 5 bases and J 0 bases, leaving 11 bases between the germline ends. The CDR3 contains 14 residues. Study results and caveats: According to the study, approximately 150 TCR beta chains were cytomegalovirus-associated.

This clone was counted once. Its antigen is as yet unknown. This sequence was found in a man aged 30 to 45 in good health and CMV-seronegative. The chain recombines TRBV6-5 with TRBJ2-7; tentative D call: TRBD2 (6 bases). Sample: PBMCs. The CDR3 DNA reads TGTGCCAGCAGTCGGGACTTTAGCTCCTACGAGCAGTACTTC. It codes for CASSRDFSSYEQYF.